Included here is one T cell receptor beta chain sequence, with context. The data were obtained in a study of cytomegalovirus exposure and HLA in healthy donors. Vbeta (60) and Jbeta (13) primers were used in the PCR. Assay used: immunoSEQ multiplex PCR; TCRdb lists only in-frame clones, some missing. The sample records more than 85,000 clones, around four fifths being singletons. The CDR3 contains 14 residues. In germline, CDR1 is LNHDA, CDR2 SQIVND (reference sequence). The V and J ends lost 7 bases and 2 bases respectively, with 11 bases between them. Specimen: PBMCs. This receptor was taken from a woman aged 35 to 49 in good health and CMV-seropositive. The chain has TRBV19 and TRBJ2-2; D possibly corresponds to TRBD2 (6 bases). The CDR3 here is CASKRGANTGELFF. The CDR3 DNA follows: TGTGCCAGTAAACGCGGGGCCAACACCGGGGAGCTGTTTTTT.